A single sample gave rise to the 25 T cell receptor beta chains below, sequenced in a study of shared clonotypes between healthy human individuals. The table came from immunoSEQ multiplex PCR; TCRdb's copy has only in-frame clones and leaves some out. The sample holds 980,000 or so clones; 60% to 85% are singletons and the top ten take about 1.5%. The sample consisted of memory CD4+ T cells sorted from blood. As for subset: CD45RA-negative fraction. All receptors come from a man younger than 35 in good health.

CDR3 DNA sequence: TGTGCCAGCAGCCTGAGGACGGGGGAGTCCTACGAGCAGTACTTC. It encodes CASSLRTGESYEQYF. V usage is TRBV6-5 and J usage is TRBJ2-7, with D tentatively TRBD2 (6 bases). The CDR3 has 15 residues. V dropped 6 bases and J dropped 1 base, with 16 bases sitting between them. The V gene's germline CDR1 is MNHEY and CDR2 SVGAGI.

V and J are TRBV4-1 and TRBJ2-7; 9 positions match TRBD2. The CDR3 is made up of 19 amino acids. Germline-derived CDR1 and CDR2 are MGHRA and YSYEKL. Trimming cost V 5 bases and J 9 bases; bases outside gene matches: 26. The CDR3: CASSEGRLAGPIPYERQYF. CDR3 DNA: TGCGCCAGCAGCGAAGGTCGGCTAGCGGGACCCATTCCCTACGAGCGGCAGTACTTC.

The chain has TRBV5-1 and TRBJ2-7; 9 nucleotides align to TRBD2. CDR1 SGHRS and CDR2 YFSETQ come from the germline V gene. The CDR3 runs to 14 residues. V shed 1 base, J shed 3 bases, and the junction held 2 bases outside the gene matches. CDR3 coding DNA: TGCGCCAGCAGCTTGTATAGCGGGAGCTACGAGCAGTACTTC. Residues: CASSLYSGSYEQYF.

The V call is TRBV2, the J call TRBJ2-7; possible D gene TRBD2, 5 bases. The germline gives CDR1 SNHLY, CDR2 FYNNEI. CDR3 length: 13 residues. V dropped 2 bases and J dropped 12 bases, with 17 bases sitting between them. DNA for the CDR3: TGTGCCAGCAGTGAACGAGGGTGGGGTCCTAGGTACTTC. Translating gives CASSERGWGPRYF.

This chain connects TRBV5-1 to TRBJ2-3; tentatively, D is TRBD2 (5 bases). V gave up 4 bases and J gave up 0 bases, with 9 bases separating them. Germline CDR1 reads SGHRS; CDR2 reads YFSETQ. The CDR3 is made up of 14 amino acids. CDR3 DNA: TGCGCCAGCAGCGGCGGGTTTAGCACAGATACGCAGTATTTT. This gives the protein CASSGGFSTDTQYF.

This rearrangement joins TRBV5-1 to TRBJ2-1; the match to TRBD2 covers 11 bases. The CDR3 covers 16 residues. The trim removed 4 bases at V and 5 bases at J, leaving 8 bases unmatched. Germline V lookup: CDR1 SGHRS, CDR2 YFSETQ. The CDR3 reads CASSRGGTSGHNEQFF. The DNA for the CDR3 is TGCGCCAGCAGCCGTGGAGGGACTAGCGGCCACAATGAGCAGTTCTTC.

The CDR3 sequence: CASSFQDETQYF. For the CDR3, the DNA is TGTGCCAGCAGCTTTCAGGACGAGACCCAGTACTTC. This chain connects TRBV5-4 to TRBJ2-5; no clear D. This CDR3 has 12 amino acids. Germline loops: CDR1 SGHNT, CDR2 YYREEE (reference sequence). V was pared by 2 bases and J by 5 bases, with 7 bases between. The whole variable domain, remainder taken from reference TRBV5-4 and TRBJ2-5, is ETGVTQSPTHLIKTRGQQVTLRCSSQSGHNTVSWYQQALGQGPQFIFQYYREEENGRGNFPPRFSGLQFPNYSSELNVNALELDDSALYLCASSFQDETQYFGPGTRLLVL.

J is TRBJ2-1 and V is TRBV11-2; D not resolved. Germline V lookup: CDR1 SGHAT, CDR2 FQNNGV. This CDR3 is 14 amino acids long. V lost 2 bases, J lost 5 bases, and 10 bases lay in between. The CDR3 DNA sequence: TGTGCCAGCAGCTTACGTGTCTGGGACAATGAGCAGTTCTTC. Protein sequence: CASSLRVWDNEQFF.

The chain uses TRBV29-1 and TRBJ2-1; 7 positions agree with TRBD1. Losses at the gene ends were 4 bases for V and 14 bases for J; bases not matched to a gene: 8. Germline loops: CDR1 SQVTM, CDR2 ANQGSEA. CDR3 length: 11 residues. The DNA of the CDR3 is TGCAGCGTTGTGAGGGGGCAGGCCGAGTTCTTC. Residues: CSVVRGQAEFF.

This clone was counted a few times. V and J are TRBV18 and TRBJ1-5; D gene unclear. The ends were cut back, 2 bases at V and 3 bases at J, with 8 bases in the middle. The germline V gene has CDR1 KGHSH and CDR2 LQKENI. The CDR3 spans 14 residues. The CDR3 here is CASSPGETNQPQHF. The DNA for the CDR3 is TGTGCCAGCTCACCAGGGGAAACCAATCAGCCCCAGCATTTT.

V and J are TRBV9 and TRBJ2-1; 7 bases align to TRBD2. With 4 bases clipped from V and 5 bases from J, the junction kept 12 bases outside the gene matches. Germline lookup yields CDR1 SGDLS and CDR2 YYNGEE. The CDR3 totals 16 residues. The CDR3 sequence is CASSSRGGREDNEQFF. CDR3 bases: TGTGCCAGCAGCTCTAGGGGAGGCCGGGAGGACAATGAGCAGTTCTTC.

In regard to this clone: A read error is possible here, since a much larger clone lies one base away. The chain combines TRBV6-5 with TRBJ1-2; unclear D gene. The CDR3 has 12 residues. V lost 6 bases and J lost 4, with 9 bases in between. Germline V gives CDR1 MNHEY, CDR2 SVGAGI. The CDR3 loop is CASSQSGYGYTF. As DNA, the CDR3 is TGTGCCAGCAGCCAATCGGGCTATGGCTACACCTTC.

This clone was seen only once. The rearrangement joins TRBV4-1 to TRBJ2-7; 9 nucleotides align to TRBD1. V lost 3 bases, J lost 2 bases, and 11 bases stayed unmatched. The V gene's germline CDR1 is MGHRA and CDR2 YSYEKL. CDR3 size: 17 residues. The CDR3 loop reads CASSHTGQGRGTYEQYF. CDR3 DNA sequence: TGCGCCAGCAGCCACACCGGACAGGGGAGAGGTACCTACGAGCAGTACTTC.

The chain couples TRBV28 to TRBJ1-2; D gene ambiguous. V gave up 10 bases and J gave up 3 bases, with 12 bases separating them. In germline, CDR1 is MDHEN, CDR2 SYDVKM. The CDR3 contains 12 residues. CDR3 bases: TGTGCCACCCAGTCTCTTGACTATGGCTACACCTTC. It encodes CATQSLDYGYTF.

The J gene is TRBJ2-3, the V gene TRBV9; no clear D. The V gene's germline CDR1 is SGDLS and CDR2 YYNGEE. The CDR3 is 16 amino acids. V dropped 0 bases and J dropped 0 bases, with 11 bases sitting between them. The chain's CDR3 is CASSVDPNSSTDTQYF. CDR3 DNA sequence: TGTGCCAGCAGCGTAGACCCAAACTCTAGCACAGATACGCAGTATTTT.

On this clone: The same CDR3 arises from other DNA sequences in this sample as well. The chain uses TRBV30 and TRBJ2-2; weak D call: TRBD1 (6 bases). V was cut by 4 bases and J by 0 bases, with 9 bases left in between. Germline assignment: CDR1 GTSNPN and CDR2 SVGIG (reference sequence). The CDR3 runs 14 residues. The CDR3 DNA sequence: TGTGCCTGGATCGGGACAACGAACACCGGGGAGCTGTTTTTT. It yields the protein CAWIGTTNTGELFF. Combining the CDR3 with reference TRBV30 and TRBJ2-2 gives the whole variable domain SQTIHQWPATLVQPVGSPLSLECTVEGTSNPNLYWYRQAAGRGLQLLFYSVGIGQISSEVPQNLSASRPQDRQFILSSKKLLLSDSGFYLCAWIGTTNTGELFFGEGSRLTVL.

The V call is TRBV6-6, the J call TRBJ2-7; 7 nucleotides align to TRBD2. Germline V CDR1 and CDR2: MNHNY, SVGAGI (reference sequence). The CDR3 is 13 residues long. The junction had 12 bases not matched to a gene; V was cut back by 7 bases and J by 9 bases. The CDR3 region has the DNA TGTGCCAGCACGGCTCAAGCGGGGAATAGGCAGTACTTC. Protein sequence: CASTAQAGNRQYF.

Details on this clone: At the DNA level, this CDR3 is encoded by other sequences in the same sample as well. This sequence joins TRBV9 and TRBJ2-1; D remains unclear. With 2 bases removed from V and 0 bases from J, the gap between germline ends came to 9 bases. Germline lookup yields CDR1 SGDLS and CDR2 YYNGEE. The CDR3 is 15 amino acids. CDR3 coding DNA: TGTGCCAGCAGCGTGACTGGAAGCTCCTACAATGAGCAGTTCTTC. As protein: CASSVTGSSYNEQFF.

This rearrangement joins TRBV2 to TRBJ2-3; no clear D. The CDR3 is made up of 13 amino acids. The germline V gene has CDR1 SNHLY and CDR2 FYNNEI. Trimming cost V 8 bases and J 2 bases, with 11 bases left between them. The CDR3 reads CASRAKITDTQYF. CDR3 DNA: TGTGCCAGCCGGGCCAAAATCACAGATACGCAGTATTTT.

This clone came up a few times. The chain links TRBV2 to TRBJ1-1, with D maybe TRBD1 (5 bases). CDR1 and CDR2 (germline): SNHLY, FYNNEI. Trimming left V 1 base short and J 1 base short, with 13 bases between. This CDR3 has 16 amino acids. CDR3 amino acids: CASSEVGHSPNTEAFF. As DNA, the CDR3 is TGTGCCAGCAGTGAAGTAGGACATTCGCCGAACACTGAAGCTTTCTTT.

V usage is TRBV9 and J usage is TRBJ2-2; 9 nucleotides line up with TRBD2. CDR3 length: 17 residues. CDR1 and CDR2 (germline): SGDLS, YYNGEE. J lost 4 bases, V lost 0 bases, and 7 bases had no gene match. This CDR3 is CASSVASTSGSTGELFF. CDR3 DNA sequence: TGTGCCAGCAGCGTAGCTAGCACTAGCGGGTCCACCGGGGAGCTGTTTTTT.

This clone was observed at least ten times. The gene calls are TRBV9 and TRBJ2-5; D not certain. This CDR3 has 14 residues. V was cut by 0 bases and J by 3 bases, with 9 bases left in between. The V gene's germline CDR1 is SGDLS and CDR2 YYNGEE. The CDR3 DNA reads as TGTGCCAGCAGCGTAGGACAACGTAAAGAGACCCAGTACTTC. This codes for CASSVGQRKETQYF.

The chain carries TRBV19 and TRBJ2-7; D is perhaps TRBD1 (6 bases). Deletions cut 2 bases from V and 5 bases from J, with 16 bases between. The CDR3 has 15 amino acids. Germline V gene data show CDR1 as LNHDA and CDR2 as SQIVND (reference sequence). The CDR3 protein is CASSISTGTRDEQYF. In DNA form, the CDR3 reads TGTGCCAGTAGTATAAGCACCGGGACAAGGGACGAGCAGTACTTC.

The chain couples TRBV19 to TRBJ2-5, with 8 bases lining up with TRBD2. The J call is doubtful: the DNA matches TRBJ2-7 better. The germline V gene has CDR1 LNHDA and CDR2 SQIVND (reference sequence). This CDR3 is built from 14 residues. This CDR3 is CASSNSGTRSEQYF. CDR3 coding DNA: TGTGCCAGTAGTAACTCCGGGACTAGGAGCGAGCAGTACTTC.

The chain recombines TRBV5-1 with TRBJ1-4; weak D call: TRBD1 (5 bases). The ends were cut back, 5 bases at V and 8 bases at J, with 16 bases in the middle. The CDR3 runs to 14 residues. Germline assignment: CDR1 SGHRS and CDR2 YFSETQ. The CDR3 DNA sequence: TGCGCCAGCAGGAAGGACTCTAGGGGCGAAAAACTGTTTTTT. This sequence encodes CASRKDSRGEKLFF.